The clone carrying this T cell receptor (beta chain) has just a few counts. As yet, its antigen is unknown. The data were taken from a study of spatial heterogeneity in lung cancer. Study-level points and caveats: Ubiquitous expanded tumor TCRs were seen in blood more at resection than at follow-up.

In TCRdb, the 5' RACE reads were re-called with MiXCR into one record per CDR3 protein. Of about 78,000 distinct CDR3 sequences in the sample, 8% were seen once. Specified time point: sample taken at primary tumor resection. The specimen was PBMCs, collected at surgery. This TCR was sampled from a male donor with early-stage non-small cell lung cancer.

This CDR3 is CASTLGPNQPQHF. CDR3 coding DNA: TGTGCCAGCACCCTCGGGCCCAATCAGCCCCAGCATTTT. V usage is TRBV6-5 and J usage is TRBJ1-5; no clear D. Trimming pared 7 bases from V and 3 bases from J, leaving 10 bases between. Germline loops: CDR1 MNHEY, CDR2 SVGAGI. The CDR3 covers 13 residues.